The clone carrying this T cell receptor (beta chain) was detected a few times. Its matching antigen is unknown. The sample comes from a study of T-cell memory formation after mild COVID-19. The wider study: The TCR clusters were mostly specific to one donor. Study results and caveats: CD4+ clones that contracted lay mainly in CM and EM; CD8+ ones lay in EMRA. Clones contracting across day 15 to 85 had a balanced CD4/CD8 profile; later expanding clones leaned CD4+.

TCRdb analysed the 5' RACE reads with MiXCR anew, one entry per CDR3 protein. The table shows fewer than 650,000 distinct CDR3 sequences, with about 18% occurring only once. This clonotype was obtained from an adult woman who had mild COVID-19 (a few samples of this study predate the infection). Cell type and time point are not known. The specimen sequenced was PBMCs or a T cell subset sorted from them (not recorded which).

The CDR3 region is CASSYLPRSANEKLFF. CDR3 bases: TGTGCCAGCAGTTACCTGCCAAGGTCCGCTAATGAAAAACTGTTTTTT. The chain uses TRBV6-5 and TRBJ1-4; D uncertain. Germline values: CDR1 MNHEY, CDR2 SVGAGI. The CDR3 sequence is 16 residues long. Trimming left V 2 bases short and J 3 bases short, with 13 bases between.